The present TCR beta chain was sequenced within a study of blood T cell repertoires in COVID-19. Sequencing was performed with immunoSEQ multiplex PCR; in TCRdb, only in-frame clones are kept and a portion is missing. This sample carries roughly 79,000 clones, roughly 82% of them seen once, and the ten largest clones take less than 8.5%. Germline values: CDR1 MNHEY, CDR2 SMNVEV (reference sequence). Unmatched junction bases numbered 12, after V lost 8 bases and J lost 4 bases. The CDR3 is made up of 15 amino acids. Sample: peripheral blood. The V and J genes are TRBV27 and TRBJ2-7, with TRBD1 matching over 9 bases. This receptor was obtained from a human donor in a cohort sampled during active COVID-19. The CDR3 coding sequence is TGTGCCAGCCAACTGGGACAGGGCGACCCTTACGAGCAGTACTTC. It specifies CASQLGQGDPYEQYF.